This is a list of T cell receptor beta chains from one sample in a study of neurological immune-mediated disorders. TCRdb passed the 5' RACE reads through MiXCR, listing each CDR3 protein once. Among 53,000 or so distinct CDR3 sequences listed, 7% to 9% were seen once. The specimen sequenced was PBMCs. Receptors originate from a woman in her thirties or forties in good health. Both conserved end residues are part of each CDR3. The D gene is left open where the match is weak. Clone size is given for some rows only: seen once, a few or many times, or a class if the clone is expanded.

size | J | D | V | DNA | CDR3
many | TRBJ2-7 | TRBD2 | TRBV6-6 | TGTGCCAGCAGTTACCTTAGGAGGGTAGCGGGGGTCCGCGAGCAGTACTTC | CASSYLRRVAGVREQYF
many | TRBJ2-1 | TRBD2 | TRBV27 | TGTGCCAGCAGTTTAACTGCGGGGGGGATCTACAATGAGCAGTTCTTC | CASSLTAGGIYNEQFF
many | TRBJ2-1 | TRBD2 | TRBV20-1 | TGCAGTGCTAGGGACCTAGCGGGGGCCCTTAATGAGCAGTTCTTC | CSARDLAGALNEQFF
many | TRBJ2-3 | NA | TRBV16 | TGTGCCAGCAGCCGTCGACAGTCCACAGATACGCAGTATTTT | CASSRRQSTDTQYF
NA | TRBJ1-6 | TRBD1 | TRBV20-1 | TGCAGTGCTAGAGATGGTGGGACAGCTCGTTCCACCCTCCACTTT | CSARDGGTARSTLHF
many | TRBJ2-2 | TRBD2 | TRBV11-2 | TGTGCCAGCAGCTTATTAGCGGGGGGGCCCGGGGAGCTGTTTTTT | CASSLLAGGPGELFF
many | TRBJ2-7 | TRBD1 | TRBV2 | TGTGCCAGCAGCGGCGATGTTCGGGGACAGAGACATTCCTACGAGCAGTACTTC | CASSGDVRGQRHSYEQYF
many | TRBJ2-1 | NA | TRBV2 | TGTGCCAGCAGTGAAGAGGGCCATTCAGAGGAGCAGTTCTTC | CASSEEGHSEEQFF
many | TRBJ1-1 | NA | TRBV10-3 | TGTGCCATCAGGCGATTGACCTGGACGGGCACTGAAGCTTTCTTT | CAIRRLTWTGTEAFF
few | TRBJ1-5 | NA | TRBV7-3 | TGTGCCAGCAGCGAAAGCGCGAATCAGCCCCAGCATTTT | CASSESANQPQHF
medium-sized | TRBJ1-4 | TRBD1 | TRBV20-1 | TGCAGTGCTTCGGACAGGGGGTACACTAATGAAAAACTGTTTTTT | CSASDRGYTNEKLFF
many | TRBJ2-1 | TRBD2 | TRBV11-1 | TGTGCCAGCAGCTTAATGACTAGCGGGGGAAATGAGCAGTTCTTC | CASSLMTSGGNEQFF
many | TRBJ2-7 | NA | TRBV13 | TGTGCCAGCAGCTTAGGCACGGGGGACGAGCAGTACTTC | CASSLGTGDEQYF
many | TRBJ1-1 | NA | TRBV18 | TGTGCCAGCTGGACGGAGGGGACTGAAGCTTTCTTT | CASWTEGTEAFF
many | TRBJ2-1 | TRBD2 | TRBV7-2 | TGTGCCAGCAGCCTCCCGGGACTAGTCGATGAGCAGTTCTTC | CASSLPGLVDEQFF
many | TRBJ2-2 | TRBD1 | TRBV29-1 | TGCAGCGTGGACAGGGTCACCGGGGAGCTGTTTTTT | CSVDRVTGELFF
many | TRBJ1-3 | TRBD1 | TRBV20-1 | TGCAGTGCAAACGACAGGGTCGGGGGAAACACCATATATTTT | CSANDRVGGNTIYF
many | TRBJ2-6 | NA | TRBV3-1 | TGTGCCAGCAGCCCGGACGGAGCTGGGGCCAACGTCCTGACTTTC | CASSPDGAGANVLTF
many | TRBJ2-5 | TRBD1 | TRBV20-1 | TGCAGTACGAGACAGGGGGCTAATGGAGAGACCCAGTACTTC | CSTRQGANGETQYF
NA | TRBJ2-1 | NA | TRBV11-2 | TGTGCCAGCAGCTTCCTGCCCTACAATGAGCAGTTCTTC | CASSFLPYNEQFF
NA | TRBJ1-5 | NA | TRBV10-3 | TGTGCCATCAGTGTGGGGCGACATAGCAATCAGCCCCAGCATTTT | CAISVGRHSNQPQHF
many | TRBJ2-7 | NA | TRBV29-1 | TGCAGCGTCCAGGGGACCCGCTACGAGCAGTACTTC | CSVQGTRYEQYF
medium-sized | TRBJ1-5 | NA | TRBV29-1 | TGCAGCGCCACACAGGCCTACAATCAGCCCCAGCATTTT | CSATQAYNQPQHF
many | TRBJ2-2 | NA | TRBV7-8 | TGTGCCAGCAGCTCCCTCCCCCATGGTACCGGGGAGCTGTTTTTT | CASSSLPHGTGELFF
many | TRBJ2-7 | NA | TRBV7-2 | TGTGCCAGCAGCTTAGTTCCCGGGAGCAACTACGAGCAGTACTTC | CASSLVPGSNYEQYF
many | TRBJ2-7 | TRBD1 | TRBV20-1 | TGCAGTGCTAAACCAACAGGGGGAATTGGCTACGAGCAGTACTTC | CSAKPTGGIGYEQYF
many | TRBJ1-1 | TRBD1 | TRBV5-1 | TGCGCCAGCAGCTTGGCCACAGGGGGCAGGTCTGAAGCTTTCTTT | CASSLATGGRSEAFF
many | TRBJ1-1 | TRBD1 | TRBV5-1 | TGCGCCAGCAGCATCCGTCAGGGGGGAGTAACTGAAGCTTTCTTT | CASSIRQGGVTEAFF
many | TRBJ1-1 | TRBD1 | TRBV5-1 | TGCGCCAGCAGCTTGGACAGGGGAGGCTGGGCTGAAGCTTTCTTT | CASSLDRGGWAEAFF
many | TRBJ2-2 | TRBD2 | TRBV7-2 | TGTGCCAGCAGCCCCGGGGCTAGCGGAGGAACCGGGGAGCTGTTTTTT | CASSPGASGGTGELFF
many | TRBJ2-7 | TRBD2 | TRBV4-1 | TGCGCCAGCAGCCTTAGCGGGGCCAGCTCCTACGAGCAGTACTTC | CASSLSGASSYEQYF
NA | TRBJ1-2 | NA | TRBV7-8 | TGTGCCAGCAGCTTGGCTAACCAGGGGTTCGGCTACACCTTC | CASSLANQGFGYTF
many | TRBJ2-1 | TRBD2 | TRBV10-1 | TGCGCCAGCAGTCGGGAGGCAGGATCCTACAATGAGCAGTTCTTC | CASSREAGSYNEQFF
many | TRBJ2-1 | TRBD2 | TRBV20-1 | TGCAGTACCCTAGCGGGAGGGACCTACAATGAGCAGTTCTTC | CSTLAGGTYNEQFF
NA | TRBJ2-6 | TRBD1 | TRBV7-6 | TGTGCCAGCAGCTTAGCGGCAGGGGGCGCCTCTGGGGCCAACGTCCTGACTTTC | CASSLAAGGASGANVLTF
many | TRBJ2-7 | TRBD1 | TRBV10-3 | TGTGCCATCAAGCCTGCGAGACAGGGCGAGCAGTACTTC | CAIKPARQGEQYF
few | TRBJ2-3 | TRBD2 | TRBV6-2/TRBV6-3 | TGTGCCGCCACCGGACGACTAGCGGGAGCCGAGGGTACGCAGTATTTT | CAATGRLAGAEGTQYF
many | TRBJ2-5 | NA | TRBV25-1 | TGTGCCAGCAACTTGGGGGACCAAGAGACCCAGTACTTC | CASNLGDQETQYF
many | TRBJ2-1 | TRBD2 | TRBV18 | TGTGCCAGCTCACTGACTAGCGGGGTTCAGTACAATGAGCAGTTCTTC | CASSLTSGVQYNEQFF
many | TRBJ2-7 | NA | TRBV13 | TGTGCCAGCAGCTCGACAGGCAACTCCTACGAGCAGTACTTC | CASSSTGNSYEQYF
many | TRBJ1-1 | TRBD1 | TRBV27 | TGTGCCAGCAGTTTTAACCAGGGGGACACTGAAGCTTTCTTT | CASSFNQGDTEAFF
many | TRBJ2-1 | NA | TRBV6-6 | TGTGCCAGCAGTCTTCTAAACGGGGCTTACCCGAGCTCCTACAATGAGCAGTTCTTC | CASSLLNGAYPSSYNEQFF
many | TRBJ1-1 | NA | TRBV27 | TGTGCCAGCAGTCCAAGGACGGGACTAGGTACTGAAGCTTTCTTT | CASSPRTGLGTEAFF
many | TRBJ2-5 | TRBD2 | TRBV9 | TGTGCCAGCAGCGTCGACCTGGGGAGGGGAGGAGAGACCCAGTACTTC | CASSVDLGRGGETQYF
few | TRBJ1-4 | NA | TRBV29-1 | TGCAGCGCCCAGACGGACGGGCGGGCTGAAAAACTGTTTTTT | CSAQTDGRAEKLFF
many | TRBJ2-2 | NA | TRBV6-2/TRBV6-3 | TGTGCCGGGCGCAGGGAGAACACCGGGGAGCTGTTTTTT | CAGRRENTGELFF